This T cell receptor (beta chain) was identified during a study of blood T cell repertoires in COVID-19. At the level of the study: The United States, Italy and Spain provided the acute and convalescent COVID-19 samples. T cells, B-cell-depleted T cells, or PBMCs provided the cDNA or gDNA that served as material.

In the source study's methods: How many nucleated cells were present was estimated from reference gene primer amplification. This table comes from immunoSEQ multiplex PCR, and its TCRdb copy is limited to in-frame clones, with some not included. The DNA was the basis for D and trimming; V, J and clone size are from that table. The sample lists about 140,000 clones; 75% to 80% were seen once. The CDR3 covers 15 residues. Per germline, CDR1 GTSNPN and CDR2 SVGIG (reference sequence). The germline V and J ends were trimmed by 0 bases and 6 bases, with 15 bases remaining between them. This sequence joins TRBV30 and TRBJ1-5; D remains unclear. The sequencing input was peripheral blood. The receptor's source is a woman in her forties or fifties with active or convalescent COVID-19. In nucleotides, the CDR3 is TGTGCCTGGAGTGTCTCGGGGATGCTAAGTCAGCCCCAGCATTTT. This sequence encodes CAWSVSGMLSQPQHF.